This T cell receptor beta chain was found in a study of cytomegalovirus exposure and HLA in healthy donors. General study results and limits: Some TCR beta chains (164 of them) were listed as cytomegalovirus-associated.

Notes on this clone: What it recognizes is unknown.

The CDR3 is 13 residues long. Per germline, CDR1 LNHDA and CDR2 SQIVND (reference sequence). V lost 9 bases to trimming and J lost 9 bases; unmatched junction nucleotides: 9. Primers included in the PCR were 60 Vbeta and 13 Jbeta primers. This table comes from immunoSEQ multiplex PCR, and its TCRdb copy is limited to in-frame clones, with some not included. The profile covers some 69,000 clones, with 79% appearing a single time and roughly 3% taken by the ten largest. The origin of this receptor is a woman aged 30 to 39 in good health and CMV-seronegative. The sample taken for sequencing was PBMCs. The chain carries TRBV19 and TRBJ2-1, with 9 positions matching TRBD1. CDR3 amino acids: CASRGTGFGEQFF. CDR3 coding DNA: TGTGCCAGCCGTGGGACAGGGTTCGGTGAGCAGTTCTTC.